Listed below are T cell receptor beta chains from one sample, sequenced in a study of blood T cell repertoires in COVID-19. TCRdb's table, derived via immunoSEQ multiplex PCR, lists solely in-frame clones and lacks some. Of over 100,000 clones in the sample, more than 80% were seen once. Material for sequencing was peripheral blood. The receptors come from a human donor in a cohort sampled during active COVID-19. CDR3s include the opening cysteine and the closing phenylalanine or tryptophan. The D gene is left open where the match is weak. Expanded clones get a size class; other rows say once, few or many, or leave the size out.

>TRBD1|TRBJ1-5|TRBV19|NA
TGTGCCAGTAGTTCCCGCGACAGGGCCGGTGGACAGCCCCAGCATTTT
CASSSRDRAGGQPQHF
>NA|TRBJ1-1|TRBV6-5|NA
TGTGCCAGCAGTTACCCGGGGGGGAACACTGAAGCTTTCTTT
CASSYPGGNTEAFF
>TRBD1|TRBJ2-3|TRBV7-3|NA
TGTGCCAGCAGCCCCGACAGGGCCACAGATACGCAGTATTTT
CASSPDRATDTQYF
>TRBD2|TRBJ2-7|TRBV19|NA
TGTGCCAGTAGTATGGGACTAGCGGCCTACGAGCAGTACTTC
CASSMGLAAYEQYF
>NA|TRBJ1-2|TRBV28|NA
TGTGCCAGCAGCATTAACTATGGCTACACCTTC
CASSINYGYTF
>NA|TRBJ2-1|TRBV20-1|few
TGCAGTGCTAACTGGAGGGATGAGCAGTTCTTC
CSANWRDEQFF
>TRBD1|TRBJ2-7|TRBV5-5|once
TGTGCCAGCACCCACAGACAGGGTCGGGAGCAGTACTTC
CASTHRQGREQYF
>NA|TRBJ2-7|TRBV6-5|NA
TGTGCCAGCAGCTTCTCCTACGAGCAGTACTTC
CASSFSYEQYF
>NA|TRBJ2-7|TRBV5-1|once
TGCGCCAGCAGCTTGATGGCCGACAGCTACGAGCAGTACTTC
CASSLMADSYEQYF
>NA|TRBJ1-5|TRBV19|NA
TGTGCCACGATTAGAAGGGGAGTCGGGGGTCAGCCCCAGCATTTT
CATIRRGVGGQPQHF
>TRBD1|TRBJ2-7|TRBV4-1|NA
TGCGCCAGCAGCCAGGGGGACAGGGACTTGATCGAGCAGTACTTC
CASSQGDRDLIEQYF
>TRBD1|TRBJ1-2|TRBV11-2|NA
TGTGCCAGCAGCTCTGCGGACAGGGGGCTTACTAACTATGGCTACACCTTC
CASSSADRGLTNYGYTF
>NA|TRBJ2-3|TRBV30|NA
TGTGCCTGGAGACCCGCTGGGCTCGTGGATACGCAGTATTTT
CAWRPAGLVDTQYF
>NA|TRBJ1-2|TRBV27|NA
TGTGCCAGCAGTTTCCGTAAGACTGGGGGCCTTATCTATGGCTACACCTTC
CASSFRKTGGLIYGYTF
>TRBD1|TRBJ2-7|TRBV4-1|NA
TGCGCCAGCAGCATACCGGGACAGGGCCACGAGCAGTACTTC
CASSIPGQGHEQYF
>NA|TRBJ2-7|TRBV6-2/TRBV6-3|NA
TGTGCCAGCAGTTACGTAGCCGCCTACGAGCAGTACTTC
CASSYVAAYEQYF
>NA|TRBJ1-5|TRBV10-3|NA
TGTGCCATCAGTGAGTCTGTTCAGGGTCGTCAGCCCCAGCATTTT
CAISESVQGRQPQHF
>NA|TRBJ1-1|TRBV28|once
TGTGCCAGCAGTTTCTGGGGCACAACTGAAGCTTTCTTT
CASSFWGTTEAFF
>TRBD1|TRBJ1-5|TRBV24-1|few
TGTGCCACCAGTGTAAGAGTATTAGACAGGGGACAGAAGCGTGGAAATCAGCCCCAGCATTTT
CATSVRVLDRGQKRGNQPQHF
>NA|TRBJ1-5|TRBV27|few
TGTGCCAGCAGCCGAATCCCAGGGGAACAGCCCCAGCATTTT
CASSRIPGEQPQHF
>TRBD1|TRBJ2-3|TRBV2|NA
TGTGCCAGCAGCCTGGGACAGGGAAGCGGAGATACGCAGTATTTT
CASSLGQGSGDTQYF
>NA|TRBJ2-7|TRBV2|NA
TGTGCCAGCAGGGGTCGACAGACCCCAGGTTCCTACGAGCAGTACTTC
CASRGRQTPGSYEQYF
>TRBD1|TRBJ1-2|TRBV7-2|once
TGTGCCAGCAGCTTAGTAGGACAGGGGGGTCTTAACTATGGCTACACCTTC
CASSLVGQGGLNYGYTF
>NA|TRBJ2-3|TRBV12-1|many
NA
CASSPAYACSADTQYF
>TRBD1|TRBJ2-4|TRBV3-1/TRBV3-2|NA
TGTGCCAGCAGCCAAGACCTTCGGGGACAGATTACCGTCCTAGCCAAAAACATTCAGTACTTC
CASSQDLRGQITVLAKNIQYF
>NA|TRBJ2-1|TRBV11-1|NA
TGTGCCAGCAGCAACCAGGGGGGCTCCTACAATGAGCAGTTCTTC
CASSNQGGSYNEQFF
>TRBD2|TRBJ2-1|TRBV5-1|NA
TGCGCCAGCAGCTTGGAGTTAGCGGGGGGTCCTAATGAGCAGTTCTTC
CASSLELAGGPNEQFF
>NA|TRBJ2-3|TRBV19|few
TGTGCCAGTAGTATCAGTAGCAAGGATACGCAGTATTTT
CASSISSKDTQYF
>TRBD1|TRBJ1-1|TRBV5-1|NA
TGCGCCAGCAGCCTGCGGACAGGGACCACTGAAGCTTTCTTT
CASSLRTGTTEAFF
>NA|TRBJ2-7|TRBV19|NA
TGTGCCAGTAGTATGGGGGCCAGCGGCACCTACGAGCAGTACTTC
CASSMGASGTYEQYF
>NA|TRBJ2-3|TRBV7-8|few
TGTGCCAGCAGCTTAGCGGGAGGCGGTCGCACAGATACGCAGTATTTT
CASSLAGGGRTDTQYF
>TRBD1|TRBJ2-5|TRBV6-2/TRBV6-3|NA
TGTGCCAGCAGTTACCCACCTTCGGCGTCAGGGGGAGAGACCCAGTACTTC
CASSYPPSASGGETQYF
>NA|TRBJ1-3|TRBV5-5|NA
TGTGCCAGCAGCTCCGGACAGAGTCCCTCTGGAAACACCATATATTTT
CASSSGQSPSGNTIYF
>TRBD2|TRBJ2-5|TRBV2|NA
TGTGCCAGCACCTCTCGCCATCCCCACTCCAGCGGGGTCCAAGAGACCCAGTACTTC
CASTSRHPHSSGVQETQYF
>NA|TRBJ1-3|TRBV4-1|once
TGCGCCAGCAGCCAAGAATGGCCCGGGGGTGGAAACACCATATATTTT
CASSQEWPGGGNTIYF
>NA|TRBJ1-2|TRBV14|NA
TGTGCCAGCAGCCAAGAGCAGGGTGGCTATGGCTACACCTTC
CASSQEQGGYGYTF
>NA|TRBJ1-2|TRBV6-1|NA
TGTGCCAGCAGTGAATCCAGGGGCCCGTATGGCTACACCTTC
CASSESRGPYGYTF
>NA|TRBJ1-5|TRBV7-9|few
TGTGCCAGCAGCTTAGCGTCCCCGGGTGGCAATCAGCCCCAGCATTTT
CASSLASPGGNQPQHF
>TRBD1|TRBJ2-7|TRBV5-1|NA
TGCGCCAGCAGCACTTCCGGGACAGAGATCTACGAGCAGTACTTC
CASSTSGTEIYEQYF
>NA|TRBJ1-1|TRBV6-5|NA
TGTGCCAGCAGGCGAGGTAACACTGAAGCTTTCTTT
CASRRGNTEAFF
>NA|TRBJ1-3|TRBV6-4|NA
TGTGCCAGCAGCCCGGACAGCTCTGGAAACACCATATATTTT
CASSPDSSGNTIYF
>NA|TRBJ1-2|TRBV5-1|NA
TGCGCCAGCAGCTTGGAGCAGGGAAACTATGGCTACACCTTC
CASSLEQGNYGYTF